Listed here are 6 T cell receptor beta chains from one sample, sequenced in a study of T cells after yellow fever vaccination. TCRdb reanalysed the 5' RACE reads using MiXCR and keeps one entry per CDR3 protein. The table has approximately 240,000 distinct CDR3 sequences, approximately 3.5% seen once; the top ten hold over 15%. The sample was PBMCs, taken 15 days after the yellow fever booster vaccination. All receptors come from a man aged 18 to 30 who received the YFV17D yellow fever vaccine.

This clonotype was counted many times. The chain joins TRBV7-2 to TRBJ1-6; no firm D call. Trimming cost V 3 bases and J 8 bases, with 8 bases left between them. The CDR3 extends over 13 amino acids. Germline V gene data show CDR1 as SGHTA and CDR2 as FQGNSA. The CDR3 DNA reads TGTGCCAGCAGCTTCATCCAGGATTCACCCCTCCACTTT. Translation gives CASSFIQDSPLHF.

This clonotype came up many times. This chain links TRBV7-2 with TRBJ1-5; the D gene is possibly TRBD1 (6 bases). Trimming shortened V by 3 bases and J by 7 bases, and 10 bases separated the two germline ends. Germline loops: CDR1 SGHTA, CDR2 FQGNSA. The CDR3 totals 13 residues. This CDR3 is CASSFGGAQPQHF. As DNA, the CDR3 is TGTGCCAGCAGCTTTGGGGGCGCGCAGCCCCAGCATTTT.

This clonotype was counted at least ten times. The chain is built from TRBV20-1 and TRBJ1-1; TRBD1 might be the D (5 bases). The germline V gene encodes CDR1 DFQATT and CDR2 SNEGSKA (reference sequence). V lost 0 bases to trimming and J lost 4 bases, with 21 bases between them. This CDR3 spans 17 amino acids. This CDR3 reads CSARDPYQGDGSTEAFF. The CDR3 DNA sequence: TGCAGTGCTAGAGATCCCTACCAGGGAGACGGTAGCACTGAAGCTTTCTTT.

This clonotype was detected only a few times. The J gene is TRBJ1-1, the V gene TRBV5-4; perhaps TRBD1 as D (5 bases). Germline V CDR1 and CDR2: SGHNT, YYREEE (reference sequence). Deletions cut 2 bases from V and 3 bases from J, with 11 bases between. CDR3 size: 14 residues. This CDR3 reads CASSFGGVDTEAFF. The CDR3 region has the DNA TGTGCCAGCAGCTTTGGAGGGGTGGACACTGAAGCTTTCTTT. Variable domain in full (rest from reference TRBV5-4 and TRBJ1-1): ETGVTQSPTHLIKTRGQQVTLRCSSQSGHNTVSWYQQALGQGPQFIFQYYREEENGRGNFPPRFSGLQFPNYSSELNVNALELDDSALYLCASSFGGVDTEAFFGQGTRLTVV.

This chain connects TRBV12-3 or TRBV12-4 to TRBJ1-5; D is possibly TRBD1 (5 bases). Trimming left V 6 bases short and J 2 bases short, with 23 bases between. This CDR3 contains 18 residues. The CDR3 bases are TGTGCCAGCAGCCCCACGGGGGGAGGCCCTTCAGGCAATCAGCCCCAGCATTTT. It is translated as CASSPTGGGPSGNQPQHF.

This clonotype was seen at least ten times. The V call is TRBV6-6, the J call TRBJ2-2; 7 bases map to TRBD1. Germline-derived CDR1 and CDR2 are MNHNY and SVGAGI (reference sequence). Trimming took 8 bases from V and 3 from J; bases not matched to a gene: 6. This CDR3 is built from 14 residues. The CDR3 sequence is CASSGDSYTGELFF. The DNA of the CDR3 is TGTGCCAGCTCAGGGGACAGTTACACCGGGGAGCTGTTTTTT.